Sequencing of this TCR beta chain was carried out in a study of T cell repertoires in cytomegalovirus infection. To note about this clonotype: As yet, its antigen is unknown.

The CDR3 is made up of 10 amino acids. Trimming left V 8 bases short and J 8 bases short, with 9 bases between. Germline V lookup: CDR1 SGHAT, CDR2 FQNNGV. TCRdb processed the reads anew with MiXCR; each CDR3 protein has one entry. The sample yields about 890,000 distinct CDR3 sequences, roughly 30% seen once. This TCR was sampled from a human donor in good health (CMV status not recorded). Some clones in this sample may be carry-over from other donors' samples. The gene calls are TRBV11-2 and TRBJ1-2; D might be TRBD1 (5 bases). Sequenced material: cultured CD8+ T cells from PBMCs, taken from culture after CMV antigen stimulation. The CDR3 nucleotides are TGTGCCAGCGGGGGACGGGGCTACACCTTC. Translation gives CASGGRGYTF.